This entry lists 30 T cell receptor beta chains sequenced from one sample in a study of T-cell memory formation after mild COVID-19. MiXCR, applied by TCRdb to the 5' RACE reads, yields one record per CDR3 protein. Of a few hundred thousand distinct CDR3 sequences in the sample, under 8.5% were seen once. Sequenced input: PBMCs or a T cell subset sorted from them (not recorded which). These receptors were collected from a man between 18 and 29 years old who had mild COVID-19 (a few samples of this study predate the infection). Cell type and time point are not known.

This clonotype has only a few counts. The chain combines TRBV12-3 or TRBV12-4 with TRBJ1-1; 9 bases are shared with TRBD1. The CDR3 extends over 15 amino acids. With V trimmed by 6 bases and J by 1 base, 6 bases remained unmatched. CDR3 protein: CASRSETGGNTEAFF. The CDR3 DNA follows: TGTGCCAGCAGATCCGAGACAGGGGGGAACACTGAAGCTTTCTTT.

This clonotype was seen a handful of times. The chain couples TRBV5-1 to TRBJ1-2; no definite D call. This CDR3 spans 15 amino acids. In germline, CDR1 is SGHRS, CDR2 YFSETQ. V was trimmed by 0 bases and J by 8 bases, leaving 17 bases between them. The CDR3 DNA sequence: TGCGCCAGCAGCTTGGTGGACGGCCCCCCGGGGGGCTACACCTTC. Its translation: CASSLVDGPPGGYTF.

The chain is built from TRBV29-1 and TRBJ1-2; 11 bases line up with TRBD1. Germline values: CDR1 SQVTM, CDR2 ANQGSEA. This CDR3 spans 16 amino acids. Trimming took 4 bases from V and 2 from J; bases not matched to a gene: 9. CDR3 sequence reads: CSVVGGQGVENYGYTF. The CDR3 DNA sequence: TGCAGCGTTGTTGGGGGACAGGGGGTGGAGAACTATGGCTACACCTTC.

V gene TRBV7-2 combines with J gene TRBJ1-1; unclear D gene. Trimming took off 3 bases at V and 2 bases at J, with 10 bases between the two ends. Germline CDR1 SGHTA, CDR2 FQGNSA. This CDR3 contains 14 residues. The CDR3 nucleotides are TGTGCCAGCAGCTTCTCCCACTCAAACACTGAAGCTTTCTTT. Translation: CASSFSHSNTEAFF.

This clonotype was picked up a small number of times. This chain joins TRBV5-1 and TRBJ1-1; 8 bases map to TRBD1. The ends lost 0 bases at V and 5 bases at J; junction bases unmatched: 9. Germline V CDR1 and CDR2: SGHRS, YFSETQ. The CDR3 consists of 16 residues. The CDR3 loop is CASSLARGQGRTEAFF. In DNA form, the CDR3 reads TGCGCCAGCAGCTTGGCCAGAGGACAGGGCCGAACTGAAGCTTTCTTT.

V and J are TRBV12-3 or TRBV12-4 and TRBJ1-5; no reliable D call. The CDR3 is 14 amino acids. V lost 3 bases and J lost 3, with 9 bases in between. The CDR3 loop is CASSLAGYNQPQHF. CDR3 DNA: TGTGCCAGCAGTTTGGCCGGTTACAATCAGCCCCAGCATTTT.

The chain carries TRBV7-6 and TRBJ2-3; TRBD1 matches 8 bases. Germline loops: CDR1 SGHVS, CDR2 FNYEAQ. V shed 3 bases, J shed 5 bases, and the junction held 1 base outside the gene matches. The CDR3 has 13 residues. Here the CDR3 DNA reads TGTGCCAGCAGCTTCGACAGGGGAGATACGCAGTATTTT. Its protein product is CASSFDRGDTQYF.

A few counts support this clonotype. The chain links TRBV7-3 to TRBJ2-5; D is possibly TRBD1 (7 bases). Germline CDR1 and CDR2: SGHTA and FQGTGA. The CDR3 has 14 residues. V was pared by 2 bases and J by 2 bases, with 9 bases between. The DNA of the CDR3 is TGTGCCAGCAGCTTACAGGGGGGTCAAGAGACCCAGTACTTC. Its translation: CASSLQGGQETQYF. Supplemented by reference TRBV7-3 and TRBJ2-5, the full variable domain reads GAGVSQTPSNKVTEKGKYVELRCDPISGHTALYWYRQSLGQGPEFLIYFQGTGAADDSGLPNDRFFAVRPEGSVSTLKIQRTERGDSAVYLCASSLQGGQETQYFGPGTRLLVL.

The chain is built from TRBV10-3 and TRBJ2-2; D not certain. Germline V gene data show CDR1 as ENHRY and CDR2 as SYGVKD. CDR3 length: 13 amino acids. V lost 4 bases and J lost 10, with 13 bases in between. This CDR3 is CAISGGPGVELFF. The CDR3 nucleotides read TGTGCCATCAGTGGTGGTCCAGGCGTGGAGCTGTTTTTT.

A few counts support this clonotype. This rearrangement joins TRBV2 to TRBJ2-7; D remains unclear. Trimming removed 6 bases at V and 3 bases at J, with 9 bases between. Germline V gene sequence: CDR1 SNHLY, CDR2 FYNNEI. The CDR3 length is 12 residues. The CDR3, as DNA: TGTGCCAGCAGCCAAGACATCTACGAGCAGTACTTC. Its translation: CASSQDIYEQYF.

This clonotype occurred many times. This chain links TRBV6-2 or TRBV6-3 with TRBJ2-3, with TRBD2 identical over 11 bases. Germline trimming cut 6 bases from V and 5 bases from J; bases unmatched to any gene: 4. This CDR3 region has 14 residues. Germline lookup yields CDR1 MNHEY and CDR2 SVGEGT. CDR3 protein: CASRLAGGQDTQYF. The CDR3 DNA reads TGTGCCAGCAGATTAGCGGGGGGGCAAGATACGCAGTATTTT.

The chain's CDR3 is CSAREGRSDQPQHF. The CDR3 nucleotides read TGCAGTGCTAGGGAAGGAAGGTCAGATCAGCCCCAGCATTTT. The chain is built from TRBV20-1 and TRBJ1-5, with D unresolved. From germline, CDR1 is DFQATT and CDR2 SNEGSKA (reference sequence). This CDR3 region has 14 residues. The V end was cut by 3 bases, the J end by 5 bases, with 14 bases between.

This clonotype was counted between two and nine times. The rearrangement uses TRBV7-2 and TRBJ2-2; D is possibly TRBD1 or TRBD2 (7 bases each). Germline V gives CDR1 SGHTA, CDR2 FQGNSA. Between the trimmed V and J ends, which lost 3 bases and 8 bases, there was a span of 25 bases. The CDR3 extends over 18 amino acids. CDR3 sequence (DNA): TGTGCCAGCAGCTTCCCAGGGCAGGGAGGGGGCCTATTTGGGGAGCTGTTTTTT. Amino acids: CASSFPGQGGGLFGELFF.

This clonotype was detected only once. This may be a read error, as it is one base from a much larger clone. V is TRBV12-3 or TRBV12-4 and J is TRBJ2-7; 9 bases agree with TRBD1. The CDR3 extends over 13 amino acids. V shed 3 bases and J 4 bases; nucleotides not matched to a gene: 1. This chain's CDR3 is CASSFGTGYEQYF. The CDR3 DNA follows: TGTGCCAGCAGTTTCGGGACAGGGTACGAGCAGTACTTC.

This clonotype appeared a few times. This chain joins TRBV6-5 and TRBJ2-5; D unclear. V lost 1 base to trimming and J lost 5 bases, with 8 bases between them. The CDR3 has 13 residues. Germline CDR1 reads MNHEY; CDR2 reads SVGAGI. CDR3 bases: TGTGCCAGCAGTTACTACAAAGAGGAGACCCAGTACTTC. This sequence encodes CASSYYKEETQYF.

The chain combines TRBV6-6 with TRBJ2-5; TRBD1 or TRBD2 may be the D gene (6 bases each). Germline CDR1 is MNHNY and CDR2 is SVGAGI (reference sequence). The CDR3 extends over 16 amino acids. V lost 6 bases and J lost 4, with 21 bases in between. The CDR3 nucleotides read TGTGCCAGCAGCCCCGGGGGCGAGGGAGTGCGAGAGACCCAGTACTTC. It specifies CASSPGGEGVRETQYF.

This clonotype was seen ten or more times. The CDR3 region has the DNA TGTGCCAGCAGCGCCCGACAGGGTGGCTACTCTGAAGCTTTCTTT. It yields the protein CASSARQGGYSEAFF. The J gene is TRBJ1-1, the V gene TRBV9; 7 bases align to TRBD1. The germline CDR1 and CDR2 sequences are SGDLS and YYNGEE. The length of the CDR3 is 15 residues. V dropped 3 bases and J dropped 6; count of bases not matched to a gene: 11. Filled out from reference TRBV9 and TRBJ1-1, the complete variable domain reads DSGVTQTPKHLITATGQRVTLRCSPRSGDLSVYWYQQSLDQGLQFLIQYYNGEERAKGNILERFSAQQFPDLHSELNLSSLELGDSALYFCASSARQGGYSEAFFGQGTRLTVV.

V is TRBV3-1 and J is TRBJ2-1; 7 bases match TRBD1. The CDR3 sequence is 16 residues long. With V trimmed by 3 bases and J by 3 bases, 8 bases remained unmatched. Germline V lookup: CDR1 LGHDT, CDR2 YNNKEL (reference sequence). CDR3 in amino acids: CASSQPSGTDYNEQFF. In DNA form, the CDR3 reads TGTGCCAGCAGCCAGCCGTCCGGGACAGACTACAATGAGCAGTTCTTC.

The chain is built from TRBV7-8 and TRBJ1-1, with D tentatively TRBD1 (5 bases). In germline, CDR1 is SGHVS, CDR2 FQNEAQ. The CDR3 is 15 amino acids. Trimming took 1 base from V and 1 from J, leaving 10 bases between them. CDR3 residues: CASSLGPGPNTEAFF. The CDR3 nucleotides read TGTGCCAGCAGCTTAGGGCCGGGGCCGAACACTGAAGCTTTCTTT.

There are a few counts of this clonotype. The rearrangement uses TRBV7-9 and TRBJ2-5, with TRBD1 identical over 7 bases. In germline, CDR1 is SEHNR, CDR2 FQNEAQ (reference sequence). The CDR3 covers 14 residues. Germline trimming cut 4 bases from V and 0 bases from J; bases unmatched to any gene: 2. This CDR3 is CASSSQGYQETQYF. The CDR3 DNA follows: TGTGCCAGCAGCTCACAGGGGTACCAAGAGACCCAGTACTTC.

This clonotype has a handful of counts. The chain joins TRBV7-9 to TRBJ1-2, with D uncertain. The germline V gene encodes CDR1 SEHNR and CDR2 FQNEAQ (reference sequence). V lost 0 bases and J lost 8, with 10 bases in between. The CDR3 is 13 residues long. The CDR3 spells CASSLALASGYTF. CDR3 nucleotides: TGTGCCAGCAGCTTAGCGCTGGCTTCCGGCTACACCTTC.

CDR3 amino acids: CASSVEGSKTQYF. The CDR3 bases are TGTGCCAGCAGCGTAGAGGGGTCCAAGACCCAGTACTTC. V and J are TRBV9 and TRBJ2-5; possibly TRBD1 for D (5 bases). V lost 0 bases and J lost 6, with 9 bases in between. Germline V CDR1 and CDR2: SGDLS, YYNGEE. CDR3 length: 13 residues. The entire variable domain, with the rest obtained from reference TRBV9 and TRBJ2-5, is as follows: DSGVTQTPKHLITATGQRVTLRCSPRSGDLSVYWYQQSLDQGLQFLIQYYNGEERAKGNILERFSAQQFPDLHSELNLSSLELGDSALYFCASSVEGSKTQYFGPGTRLLVL.

This clonotype was observed a few times. The chain employs TRBV4-3 and TRBJ2-3; 8 positions match TRBD2. V lost 2 bases and J lost 3; bases outside the gene matches: 7. This CDR3 spans 16 amino acids. Germline lookup yields CDR1 LGHNA and CDR2 YSLEER. The CDR3 spells CASSQRSGVGTDTQYF. CDR3 coding DNA: TGCGCCAGCAGCCAACGTAGCGGGGTAGGGACAGATACGCAGTATTTT.

This clonotype was found a few times. The chain recombines TRBV7-2 with TRBJ1-1, with a tentative D call TRBD1 (5 bases). CDR3 length: 13 residues. CDR1 is SGHTA and CDR2 is FQGNSA in the germline V gene. Between the trimmed V and J ends, which lost 4 bases and 7 bases, there was a span of 13 bases. The CDR3 sequence: CASSSSGVLEAFF. The CDR3 DNA sequence: TGTGCCAGCAGCTCCTCGGGGGTCCTTGAAGCTTTCTTT.

This clonotype came up a few times. Here the CDR3 DNA reads TGTGCCAGCAGCTCTCGGACCGCTGCCTGGCGGCGGTTCTTC. It is translated as CASSSRTAAWRRFF. The chain links TRBV7-2 to TRBJ2-1; D is uncertain. This CDR3 has 14 amino acids. Germline lookup yields CDR1 SGHTA and CDR2 FQGNSA. V was shortened by 4 bases and J by 15 bases, with 22 bases between the two germline ends.

This clonotype was counted many times. The V and J genes are TRBV6-5 and TRBJ2-5, with 9 bases aligning to TRBD2. The CDR3 has 15 amino acids. The V gene end was trimmed by 6 bases and the J gene end by 5 bases; junction bases not matched to a gene: 10. From germline, CDR1 is MNHEY and CDR2 SVGAGI. DNA for the CDR3: TGTGCCAGCAGAACCTGGACTAGCGTGGGGGAGACCCAGTACTTC. This sequence encodes CASRTWTSVGETQYF.

This clonotype was seen at least ten times. This chain connects TRBV20-1 to TRBJ1-2; D is possibly TRBD1 (6 bases). V lost 6 bases and J 2 bases, leaving 31 bases between the germline ends. This CDR3 has 19 amino acids. Per the germline V gene, CDR1 is DFQATT and CDR2 is SNEGSKA (reference sequence). CDR3 sequence reads: CSAPARGSGKLGGNYGYTF. CDR3 bases: TGCAGTGCCCCCGCCCGGGGGAGTGGGAAACTAGGGGGAAACTATGGCTACACCTTC.

This chain links TRBV2 with TRBJ1-5, with D possibly matching TRBD1 (6 bases). The CDR3 length is 15 residues. V shed 7 bases and J shed 7 bases, with 20 bases lying between them. Per the germline V gene, CDR1 is SNHLY and CDR2 is FYNNEI. CDR3 amino acids: CASTGEGIRGQPQHF. In nucleotides, the CDR3 is TGTGCCAGCACCGGGGAGGGGATCAGGGGACAGCCCCAGCATTTT.

There are many counts of this clonotype. One end of the junction does not line up with germline, which may come from a read error. V usage is TRBV7-7 and J usage is TRBJ2-1; D is unclear. CDR3 length: 13 amino acids. Germline CDR1 and CDR2: SSHAT and FNYEAQ (reference sequence). The chain's CDR3 is CASSPGHDNEQFF. CDR3 coding DNA: TGTGCTAGCAGCCCGGGCCATGACAATGAGCAGTTCTTC. Combining the CDR3 with reference TRBV7-7 and TRBJ2-1 gives the whole variable domain GAGVSQSPRYKVTKRGQDVTLRCDPISSHATLYWYQQALGQGPEFLTYFNYEAQPDKSGLPSDRFSAERPEGSISTLTIQRTEQRDSAMYRCASSPGHDNEQFFGPGTRLTVL.

The V call is TRBV6-6, the J call TRBJ1-5; a weak D match, TRBD1 (5 bases). Germline loops: CDR1 MNHNY, CDR2 SVGAGI (reference sequence). Trimming removed 0 bases at V and 1 base at J, with 7 bases between. There are 15 residues in the CDR3. DNA of the CDR3: TGTGCCAGCAGTTACTCGACAGTAAGCAATCAGCCCCAGCATTTT. This codes for CASSYSTVSNQPQHF.